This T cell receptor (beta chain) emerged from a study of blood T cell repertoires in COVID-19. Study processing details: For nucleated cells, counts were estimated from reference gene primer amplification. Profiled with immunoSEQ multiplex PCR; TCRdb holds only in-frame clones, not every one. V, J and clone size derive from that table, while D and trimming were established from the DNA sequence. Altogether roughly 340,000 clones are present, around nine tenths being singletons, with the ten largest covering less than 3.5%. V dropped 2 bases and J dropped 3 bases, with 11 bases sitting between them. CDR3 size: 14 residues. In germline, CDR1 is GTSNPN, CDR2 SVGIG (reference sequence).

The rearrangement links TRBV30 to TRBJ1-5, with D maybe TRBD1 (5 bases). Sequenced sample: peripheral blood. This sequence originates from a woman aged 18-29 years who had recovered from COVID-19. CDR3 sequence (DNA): TGTGCCTGGAGTCGGGCAGGGTACAATCAGCCCCAGCATTTT. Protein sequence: CAWSRAGYNQPQHF.